Given below is one TCR beta chain in context. Its antigen is currently unknown. One heparinised draw of blood, averaging around 120 mL, came from each donor. Sorted CD4+ subsets: naive, central memory, regulatory, stem cell-like memory (CD45RO/CCR7/CD25/CD127/CD95/CD27 panel). This sample stems from a study of beta chain features in type 1 diabetes. Whole-study results and caveats: Equally in patients and controls, PCR might preferentially amplify shorter templates. A moderate, significant TCRB CDR3 shortening appeared in type 1 diabetes across four CD4+ subsets.

V lost 5 bases and J lost 4; bases outside the gene matches: 3. This CDR3 spans 14 amino acids. CDR1 is LGHNA, CDR2 YSLEER, per germline. Expressed TCRB transcripts were sequenced because the entire RNA isolate underwent reverse transcription. Sequencing was performed with immunoSEQ multiplex PCR; in TCRdb, only in-frame clones are kept and a portion is missing. Of some 900,000 clones in the sample, 17% were seen once. The clonotype comes from a woman younger than 35 in good health. The material sequenced was naive CD4+ T cells from blood. This chain uses TRBV4-3 with TRBJ2-2; 8 nucleotides align to TRBD2. The CDR3 bases are TGCGCCAGCAGCGCGGGGGGCCCCACCGGGGAGCTGTTTTTT. Translating gives CASSAGGPTGELFF.